This T cell receptor beta chain derives from a study of vaccination and CD4 T cells after COVID-19 (dated by TCRdb to 2021 to 2024). Notes on the research overall: SARS-CoV-2 positivity had been established in the convalescent patients by nasal swab PCR, and mild disease was recorded in several of these patients and severe disease in one. The convalescent cohort comprised six males and four females, including two Hispanic individuals, seven Caucasians, two Asians and one multiracial person. Each participant got two doses of either the Pfizer-BioNTech BNT162b2 vaccine (n=8) or the Moderna mRNA-1273 vaccine (n=2). Post-COVID blood samples from convalescent patients were collected a median of roughly 100 days after diagnosis, with a range of roughly 35 to 180 days. Post-vaccine blood samples were collected a median of approximately eleven weeks after the second vaccine dose, ranging from about 13 to 241 days. In ten to eleven COVID-19 convalescent patients and 4 infection-naive healthy vaccine recipients, the spike-specific CD4+ TCR repertoire before mRNA vaccination was compared with the repertoire after mRNA vaccination. Summary of the overall study and its limitations: In convalescent patients, a median about 86% of post-vaccine SARS-CoV-2-reactive clones were detected only after vaccination, suggesting vaccine-specific priming. Relatively few convalescent patients were included in the study, and early timepoints after natural infection were not analyzed. Of the vaccine-specific clones found in convalescent patients, nearly all (304 of 307) were mono-reactive for SARS-CoV-2 spike instead of being cross-reactive with common cold coronaviruses. The median number of SARS-CoV-2-reactive clonotypes rose from about 23 after infection to roughly 38 after vaccination, but the change was not significant.

A few counts support this clonotype. What this receptor recognizes is not known. No base quality values were provided; no much bigger clone lies one nucleotide off. Receptor amplification or capture employed PCR. The sequencing machine was an Illumina iSeq 100. In the original analysis: Non-productive sequences were removed, and CDR3s not starting with C, not ending with F or W, or shorter than 7 amino acids were discarded. CDR3 homology was assessed with Levenshtein distances (stringdist) and unrooted phylogenetic trees (ape) in R version 3.6.1. The raw public reads went through TCRdb reprocessing: fastp at Q25, MiXCR clone calling, in-frame beta chains kept. Each entry is one CDR3 protein sequence, shown with its most common DNA and genes. The V and J calls, along with clone size, are taken from TCRdb and not from the paper's own processing. The table for this sample lists fewer than 20,000 distinct CDR3 sequences; around two thirds of them were counted only once. Around 1.1% of the sample rests with the top ten.

The convalescent patients' positive SARS-CoV-2 PCR tests were from March to December 2020, which was before the Alpha, Beta and Delta variants emerged in the United States. Ficoll-Paque Plus gradient centrifugation was used to isolate PBMCs from whole blood, and the isolated PBMCs were then either used fresh or cryopreserved at -140C. This material consisted of CD4+ T cells from blood, taken after SARS-CoV-2 vaccination. The receptor comes from a human donor who had recovered from COVID-19.

The nucleotide sequence is TGTGCCAGCAGTTTCAACAGGGGAAACACTGAAGCTTTCTTT. It encodes CASSFNRGNTEAFF. The sequence links TRBV27 to TRBJ1-1; TRBD1 agrees with 7 junctional bases. The CDR3 spans 14 residues, from the cysteine through the phenylalanine. Only the CDR3 part of the read is kept: 42 bases, read in frame from the first base. Via the germline V gene (reference sequence), CDR1 is MNHEY and CDR2 SMNVEV. V has 3 bases trimmed and J has 2 bases trimmed; junction bases matching no gene number 3.